This is a list of T cell receptor beta chains from one sample in a study of CD8 T cells in Susac syndrome. TCRdb itself ran the immunoSEQ multiplex PCR reads through MiXCR, one entry per CDR3 protein. The sample records about 190,000 distinct CDR3 sequences, approximately 95% being singletons. What was sequenced was CD8+ T cells from PBMCs. Receptors were obtained from a human donor with Susac syndrome. Each CDR3 is given with its conserved first and last residue. D genes are given only for firm matches. Rows give clone size only sometimes, using once, few, many, or a class for an expanded clone.

- TRBJ2-7 - TRBV9 TGTGCCAGCAGCAGCCGGGACGGCTCCTACGAGCAGTACTTC CASSSRDGSYEQYF
TRBD1 TRBJ2-7 - TRBV7-9 TGTGCTAGCAGCTCCGGGACAGGGTTTTACGAGCAGTACTTC CASSSGTGFYEQYF
- TRBJ2-7 - TRBV9 TGTGCCAGCAGCGTAGCTCCGAAGGCCTACGAGCAGTACTTC CASSVAPKAYEQYF
- TRBJ2-3 - TRBV29-1 TGCAGCGTTGAAGCTCCCGATGAGCGGCCGCAGTATTTT CSVEAPDERPQYF
- TRBJ2-1 - TRBV6-5 TGTGCCGTGCAGGTGAATCCCTACAATGAGCAGTTCTTC CAVQVNPYNEQFF
- TRBJ1-1 - TRBV5-6 TGTGCCAGCCAACCTTCCCCGAACACTGAAGCTTTCTTT CASQPSPNTEAFF
TRBD1 TRBJ2-7 - TRBV30 TGTGCCTGGAGCGACAAAATCGGGACAGGGAGGTACGAGCAGTACTTC CAWSDKIGTGRYEQYF
- TRBJ2-7 - TRBV18 TGTGCCAGCTCACCAATTGCAAGCTCCTACGAGCAGTACTTC CASSPIASSYEQYF
TRBD1 TRBJ2-2 - TRBV18 TGTGCCAGCTCACCACCGGGACAGCCGTACACCGGGGAGCTGTTTTTT CASSPPGQPYTGELFF
TRBD2 TRBJ2-2 - TRBV4-2 TGTGCCAGCAGTGTAGCGGGAGGATTAACCGGGGAGCTGTTTTTT CASSVAGGLTGELFF
TRBD2 TRBJ2-3 - TRBV25-1 TGTGCCAGCAGTGAAGAAGCGGGGTTAACAGATACGCAGTATTTT CASSEEAGLTDTQYF
- TRBJ2-3 - TRBV10-2 TGCGCCAGCAGTGAGTCCGGCGATACGCAGTATTTT CASSESGDTQYF
TRBD1 TRBJ2-7 - TRBV9 TGTGCCAGCAGCGTAGCTGGGACAGGGTCTACCGAGCAGTACTTC CASSVAGTGSTEQYF
- TRBJ1-1 - TRBV24-1 TGTGCCACCAGGGCCCTAGGGGATAACACTGAAGCTTTCTTT CATRALGDNTEAFF
TRBD1 TRBJ1-2 once TRBV9 TGTGCCAGCAGCGTAGGTAGGACAGGGAACTATGGCTACACCTTC CASSVGRTGNYGYTF
TRBD1 TRBJ1-2 - TRBV13 TGTGCCAGCAGCACACGCGGGGACAGGGAATCGATCTGGGGAGGCTACACCTTC CASSTRGDRESIWGGYTF
- TRBJ2-3 - TRBV6-1 TGTGCCAGCGGTACCCCGTGGGGTGATGTTCGAGCAGATACGCAGTATTTT CASGTPWGDVRADTQYF
- TRBJ2-7 - TRBV6-5 TGTGCCAGCAGTCCCAATCCCTACGAGCAGTACTTC CASSPNPYEQYF
TRBD1 TRBJ2-7 - TRBV11-2 TGTGCCAGCAGCTTAGGGGTTCTGGGACAGGGTTTCTACGAGCAGTACTTC CASSLGVLGQGFYEQYF
TRBD2 TRBJ2-1 - TRBV4-1 TGCGCCAGCAGCCAAGAGCAGCTAGCGGGAGGGCCTGGTGAGCAGTTCTTC CASSQEQLAGGPGEQFF
- TRBJ1-1 - TRBV20-1 TGCAGTGCTAGAGATGCTTACAGGGACGAAGCTTTCTTT CSARDAYRDEAFF
- TRBJ1-1 - TRBV3-1 TGTGCCAGCAGCCAAGATTTTAAGGGAACTGAAGCTTTCTTT CASSQDFKGTEAFF
- TRBJ1-1 - TRBV7-9 TGTGCCAGTGACAGATCTATGAACACTGAAGCTTTCTTT CASDRSMNTEAFF
- TRBJ1-2 - TRBV11-1 TGTGCCAGCAGCTTTGGGCCGGAGGCCCTCGGCTACACCTTC CASSFGPEALGYTF
TRBD2 TRBJ2-1 - TRBV4-1 TGCGCCAGCAGCCAAGCGCTCCGGGGACTAACCTACAATGAGCAGTTCTTC CASSQALRGLTYNEQFF